These T cell receptor beta chains were read from a single sample in a study of CD8 T cell repertoires and HIV-1 epitope variants. Profiling relied on immunoSEQ multiplex PCR, and the TCRdb table lists in-frame clones only, not all of them. Of about 95,000 clones listed, 70% to 75% are singletons. The sequencing input was uncultured baseline CD8+ T cells from peripheral blood mononuclear cells (PBMCs). The source is a male donor with HIV. Each CDR3 is given with its conserved first and last residue. The order of the fields is CDR3 DNA, CDR3 protein, D gene, J gene, V gene, clone size. A D gene is named only where the DNA matches it firmly. Expanded clones are given a class, and other clones once, few, many or no size at all.

CDR3 DNA: TGTGCCAGCAGTGAAGCAGGGGGCTCCTACAATGAGCAGTTCTTC
CDR3 protein: CASSEAGGSYNEQFF
D gene: -
J gene: TRBJ2-1
V gene: TRBV2
clone size: -

CDR3 DNA: TGTGCCAGCTCGCAGCGACCCGGGCTAGCGGGGGACAAAAACATTCAGTACTTC
CDR3 protein: CASSQRPGLAGDKNIQYF
D gene: TRBD2
J gene: TRBJ2-4
V gene: TRBV18
clone size: -

CDR3 DNA: TGTGCCAGCAGCTTAGGCCTGGGCAATCAGCCCCAGCATTTT
CDR3 protein: CASSLGLGNQPQHF
D gene: -
J gene: TRBJ1-5
V gene: TRBV27
clone size: -

CDR3 DNA: TGCAGCGTACAGCGGGACATAAAGGGAGGCTACACCTTC
CDR3 protein: CSVQRDIKGGYTF
D gene: -
J gene: TRBJ1-2
V gene: TRBV29-1
clone size: few

CDR3 DNA: TGCGCCAGCAGCTCGGAGTTTGATGAGCAGTTCTTC
CDR3 protein: CASSSEFDEQFF
D gene: -
J gene: TRBJ2-1
V gene: TRBV5-1
clone size: -

CDR3 DNA: TGTGCCAGTAATCCGGGCAGTAACACTGAAGCTTTCTTT
CDR3 protein: CASNPGSNTEAFF
D gene: -
J gene: TRBJ1-1
V gene: TRBV19
clone size: -

CDR3 DNA: TGTGCCAGCAGCGTCTTTGGGGGGGATACGCAGTATTTT
CDR3 protein: CASSVFGGDTQYF
D gene: -
J gene: TRBJ2-3
V gene: TRBV9
clone size: -

CDR3 DNA: TGTGCCAGCAAGAGGGGGTTTGAGACCCAGTACTTC
CDR3 protein: CASKRGFETQYF
D gene: -
J gene: TRBJ2-5
V gene: TRBV2
clone size: -

CDR3 DNA: TGTGCCAGCAGTTTTTTGGGACAGGGCGGTGAAAAACTGTTTTTT
CDR3 protein: CASSFLGQGGEKLFF
D gene: TRBD1
J gene: TRBJ1-4
V gene: TRBV6-5
clone size: -

CDR3 DNA: TGTGCCAGCTCGGGACAGTGGAGTTCTGGGGCCAACGTCCTGACTTTC
CDR3 protein: CASSGQWSSGANVLTF
D gene: TRBD1
J gene: TRBJ2-6
V gene: TRBV5-4
clone size: -

CDR3 DNA: TGTGCCAGCAGCTTAGCTCCGGGACTAGCGGGGGGACTCTCCTACGAGCAGTACTTC
CDR3 protein: CASSLAPGLAGGLSYEQYF
D gene: TRBD2
J gene: TRBJ2-7
V gene: TRBV7-2
clone size: -

CDR3 DNA: TGTGCCAGTAGTATAGCCGGGCGGGGGAAGTATGAGCAGTTCTTC
CDR3 protein: CASSIAGRGKYEQFF
D gene: TRBD2
J gene: TRBJ2-1
V gene: TRBV19
clone size: few

CDR3 DNA: TGTGCCAGCAGCGTAGCAGGGCGGCGGGGAAACAATGAGCAGTTCTTC
CDR3 protein: CASSVAGRRGNNEQFF
D gene: -
J gene: TRBJ2-1
V gene: TRBV9
clone size: -

CDR3 DNA: TGTGCCAGCAGCTTGTATTCCACCTCCTACGAGCAGTACTTC
CDR3 protein: CASSLYSTSYEQYF
D gene: -
J gene: TRBJ2-7
V gene: TRBV5-4
clone size: -

CDR3 DNA: TGTGCCAGCAGCTTATTGGGACAGCCCACAGATACGCAGTATTTT
CDR3 protein: CASSLLGQPTDTQYF
D gene: TRBD1
J gene: TRBJ2-3
V gene: TRBV7-3
clone size: -

CDR3 DNA: TGTGCCAGCAGCGGGCTTCCCGTAATGAGCTCCTACGAGCAGTACTTC
CDR3 protein: CASSGLPVMSSYEQYF
D gene: -
J gene: TRBJ2-7
V gene: TRBV6-4
clone size: -

CDR3 DNA: TGCAGCGTAGAGACTAGCGGGATTCCGGGGGCTGAGCAGTTCTTC
CDR3 protein: CSVETSGIPGAEQFF
D gene: TRBD2
J gene: TRBJ2-1
V gene: TRBV29-1
clone size: once

CDR3 DNA: TGTGCCAGCAGCTTAATCCCGGGCCCCACTGGAAACACCATATATTTT
CDR3 protein: CASSLIPGPTGNTIYF
D gene: -
J gene: TRBJ1-3
V gene: TRBV7-9
clone size: -

CDR3 DNA: TGTGCCAGCAGTGAGACAGGAGGTGGCCAAGAGACCCAGTACTTC
CDR3 protein: CASSETGGGQETQYF
D gene: -
J gene: TRBJ2-5
V gene: TRBV27
clone size: -

CDR3 DNA: TGCGCCAGCAGCTTGGGATCTAGCGGGGGGGTGGATACGCAGTATTTT
CDR3 protein: CASSLGSSGGVDTQYF
D gene: TRBD2
J gene: TRBJ2-3
V gene: TRBV5-1
clone size: -

CDR3 DNA: TGTGCCAGCAGAGCTAATGAAAAACTGTTTTTT
CDR3 protein: CASRANEKLFF
D gene: -
J gene: TRBJ1-4
V gene: TRBV7-9
clone size: -

CDR3 DNA: TGTGCCTCCACCCCAACTAGCGGGAGTTCCTACGAGCAGTACTTC
CDR3 protein: CASTPTSGSSYEQYF
D gene: TRBD2
J gene: TRBJ2-7
V gene: TRBV6-5
clone size: -

CDR3 DNA: TGTGCCAGCAGCCCGGCGAGGGGGGCTATGGATACGCAGTATTTT
CDR3 protein: CASSPARGAMDTQYF
D gene: -
J gene: TRBJ2-3
V gene: TRBV5-4
clone size: -

CDR3 DNA: TGCAGCGTTGAAGACCCCGGGACTGAAGCTTTCTTT
CDR3 protein: CSVEDPGTEAFF
D gene: -
J gene: TRBJ1-1
V gene: TRBV29-1
clone size: -

CDR3 DNA: TGTGCCAGCAGTTACTCGGACACTTACAATGAGCAGTTCTTC
CDR3 protein: CASSYSDTYNEQFF
D gene: -
J gene: TRBJ2-1
V gene: TRBV6-6
clone size: -

CDR3 DNA: TGTGCCAGCAGCTTTTTACCCAGGAACACCGGGGAGCTGTTTTTT
CDR3 protein: CASSFLPRNTGELFF
D gene: -
J gene: TRBJ2-2
V gene: TRBV5-5
clone size: -

CDR3 DNA: TGTGCCACCAGCACCCTAGCGAGGTCAGGGGCACTCTCTGGAAACACCATATATTTT
CDR3 protein: CATSTLARSGALSGNTIYF
D gene: -
J gene: TRBJ1-3
V gene: TRBV15
clone size: -

CDR3 DNA: TGTGCCAGCAGCCAAGAAGCGGGGACCGAGCAGTACTTC
CDR3 protein: CASSQEAGTEQYF
D gene: TRBD2
J gene: TRBJ2-7
V gene: TRBV4-2
clone size: -